These 15 T cell receptor beta chains were all obtained from the same sample, sequenced in a study of blood T cell repertoires in COVID-19. Some clones are missing from TCRdb's copy, which holds only in-frame ones; the method was immunoSEQ multiplex PCR. The sample records 200,000 to 250,000 clones, nearly 90% being singletons. What was sequenced was PBMCs or T cells enriched from blood (not recorded which). The receptors were gathered from a man in his thirties or forties who had been exposed to COVID-19.

The J gene is TRBJ1-4, the V gene TRBV7-9; 7 bases are shared with TRBD1. The CDR3 sequence is 13 residues long. The V gene end was trimmed by 4 bases and the J gene end by 6 bases; junction bases not matched to a gene: 2. Germline CDR1 is SEHNR and CDR2 is FQNEAQ (reference sequence). The chain's CDR3 is CASSSRGDEKLFF. The DNA for the CDR3 is TGTGCCAGCAGCTCCAGGGGGGATGAAAAACTGTTTTTT. The entire variable domain, with the rest obtained from reference TRBV7-9 and TRBJ1-4, is as follows: DTGVSQNPRHKITKRGQNVTFRCDPISEHNRLYWYRQTLGQGPEFLTYFQNEAQLEKSRLLSDRFSAERPKGSFSTLEIQRTEQGDSAMYLCASSSRGDEKLFFGSGTQLSVL.

The chain links TRBV5-6 to TRBJ2-7, with TRBD1 as a possible D gene (6 bases). Per the germline V gene, CDR1 is SGHDT and CDR2 is YYEEEE. The CDR3 consists of 11 residues. V gave up 4 bases and J gave up 7 bases, with 9 bases separating them. The CDR3 spells CASSQDSEQYF. CDR3 DNA sequence: TGTGCCAGCAGCCAGGACAGTGAGCAGTACTTC.

This chain joins TRBV6-5 and TRBJ2-7, with 7 bases matching TRBD1. Trimming removed 2 bases from V and 0 bases from J; junction bases left unmatched: 4. Germline V gene lookup returns CDR1 MNHEY and CDR2 SVGAGI. The CDR3 sequence is 15 residues long. The CDR3 here is CASSYGTDLSYEQYF. The CDR3 DNA follows: TGTGCCAGCAGTTACGGGACAGACCTCTCCTACGAGCAGTACTTC.

This clone was seen a few times. The chain has TRBV3-1 (or the pseudogene TRBV3-2) and TRBJ1-1, with a tentative D call TRBD1 (5 bases). CDR3 length: 12 amino acids. Germline V gene sequence: CDR1 LGHDT, CDR2 YNNKEL (reference sequence). V was pared by 3 bases and J by 11 bases, with 13 bases between. The CDR3 reads CASSQGDGGAFF. As DNA, the CDR3 is TGTGCCAGCAGCCAGGGGGACGGGGGTGCTTTCTTT.

This sequence joins TRBV29-1 and TRBJ1-1; 7 bases map to TRBD1. V shed 6 bases, J shed 2 bases, and the junction held 12 bases outside the gene matches. Germline CDR1 and CDR2: SQVTM and ANQGSEA. The CDR3 sequence is 15 residues long. The CDR3 spells CSVVIPGTVNTEAFF. Here the CDR3 DNA reads TGCAGCGTCGTTATCCCCGGGACAGTTAACACTGAAGCTTTCTTT.

The chain combines TRBV2 with TRBJ1-2; maybe TRBD1 (6 bases). Deletions cut 9 bases from V and 2 bases from J, with 19 bases between. Looked up from germline, CDR1 is SNHLY and CDR2 is FYNNEI. This CDR3 is built from 15 residues. Here the CDR3 reads CASRGGQEGNYGYTF. The CDR3 DNA sequence: TGTGCCAGTCGCGGGGGGCAGGAGGGCAACTATGGCTACACCTTC.

CDR3 coding DNA: TGTGCCAGCATCCCACCACGCCGACAGGGTACGAGGGATGAGCAGTTCTTC. Its protein product is CASIPPRRQGTRDEQFF. V gene TRBV27 combines with J gene TRBJ2-1; 7 nucleotides match TRBD1. CDR3 length: 17 amino acids. The V and J ends lost 7 bases and 8 bases, in that order; junction bases with no gene match: 20. Germline CDR1 MNHEY, CDR2 SMNVEV (reference sequence).

The gene calls are TRBV30 and TRBJ1-2, with D uncertain. Trimming took off 5 bases at V and 8 bases at J, with 15 bases between the two ends. Germline CDR1 GTSNPN, CDR2 SVGIG (reference sequence). The CDR3 consists of 12 residues. The CDR3 DNA sequence: TGTGCCTGGGCCCCCAGGCCGTGGGGCTACACCTTC. Protein sequence: CAWAPRPWGYTF.

The chain is built from TRBV5-6 and TRBJ1-4; D is unclear. V was pared by 4 bases and J by 1 base, with 8 bases between. The length of the CDR3 is 14 residues. CDR1 and CDR2 (germline): SGHDT, YYEEEE. The CDR3 spells CASSLRKTNEKLFF. CDR3 nucleotides: TGTGCCAGCAGCCTCAGGAAAACTAATGAAAAACTGTTTTTT.

The chain carries TRBV12-3 or TRBV12-4 and TRBJ2-2; 8 nucleotides align to TRBD2. The CDR3 extends over 13 amino acids. CDR3 loop: CGIGLASTGELFF. CDR3 coding DNA: TGTGGGATTGGACTAGCAAGTACCGGGGAGCTGTTTTTT.

The gene calls are TRBV11-3 and TRBJ1-1; no reliable D call. CDR1 is SGHNT, CDR2 YENEEA, per germline. Trimming shortened V by 0 bases and J by 1 base, and 6 bases separated the two germline ends. The CDR3 spans 14 residues. CDR3 region: CASSLDRGNTEAFF. CDR3 nucleotide sequence: TGTGCCAGCAGCTTAGATCGGGGGAACACTGAAGCTTTCTTT.

The chain uses TRBV19 and TRBJ2-5, with TRBD1 identical over 12 bases. CDR1 is LNHDA, CDR2 SQIVND, per germline (reference sequence). There are 15 residues in the CDR3. The J segment lost 5 bases and the V segment lost 3 bases, leaving 4 bases of the junction unmatched. CDR3 DNA sequence: TGTGCCAGTAGTATTGGGACAGGGGGCCGGGAGACCCAGTACTTC. Protein sequence: CASSIGTGGRETQYF.

The V and J genes are TRBV4-3 and TRBJ1-1, with 10 nucleotides matching TRBD1. The CDR3 has 15 residues. Germline V gene lookup returns CDR1 LGHNA and CDR2 YSLEER. V gave up 2 bases and J gave up 5 bases; unmatched junction bases: 5. The CDR3 protein is CASSQPGQGNTEAFF. For the CDR3, the DNA is TGCGCCAGCAGCCAACCGGGACAGGGGAATACTGAAGCTTTCTTT.

The CDR3 is CASSQDSRGGDSYNEQFF. The CDR3 nucleotides read TGCGCCAGCAGCCAAGATTCGCGCGGGGGAGACTCCTACAATGAGCAGTTCTTC. This chain connects TRBV4-3 to TRBJ2-1; 7 nucleotides line up with TRBD2. This CDR3 has 18 amino acids. The J segment lost 0 bases and the V segment lost 0 bases, leaving 8 bases of the junction unmatched. Germline loops: CDR1 LGHNA, CDR2 YSLEER.

The CDR3 coding sequence is TGCGCCAGCAGCCAAGGGTGGAGTAACTATGGCTACACCTTC. It translates to CASSQGWSNYGYTF. The chain employs TRBV4-3 and TRBJ1-2; D remains ambiguous. Trimming cost V 1 base and J 1 base, with 7 bases left between them. The CDR3 covers 14 residues. Looked up from germline, CDR1 is LGHNA and CDR2 is YSLEER.